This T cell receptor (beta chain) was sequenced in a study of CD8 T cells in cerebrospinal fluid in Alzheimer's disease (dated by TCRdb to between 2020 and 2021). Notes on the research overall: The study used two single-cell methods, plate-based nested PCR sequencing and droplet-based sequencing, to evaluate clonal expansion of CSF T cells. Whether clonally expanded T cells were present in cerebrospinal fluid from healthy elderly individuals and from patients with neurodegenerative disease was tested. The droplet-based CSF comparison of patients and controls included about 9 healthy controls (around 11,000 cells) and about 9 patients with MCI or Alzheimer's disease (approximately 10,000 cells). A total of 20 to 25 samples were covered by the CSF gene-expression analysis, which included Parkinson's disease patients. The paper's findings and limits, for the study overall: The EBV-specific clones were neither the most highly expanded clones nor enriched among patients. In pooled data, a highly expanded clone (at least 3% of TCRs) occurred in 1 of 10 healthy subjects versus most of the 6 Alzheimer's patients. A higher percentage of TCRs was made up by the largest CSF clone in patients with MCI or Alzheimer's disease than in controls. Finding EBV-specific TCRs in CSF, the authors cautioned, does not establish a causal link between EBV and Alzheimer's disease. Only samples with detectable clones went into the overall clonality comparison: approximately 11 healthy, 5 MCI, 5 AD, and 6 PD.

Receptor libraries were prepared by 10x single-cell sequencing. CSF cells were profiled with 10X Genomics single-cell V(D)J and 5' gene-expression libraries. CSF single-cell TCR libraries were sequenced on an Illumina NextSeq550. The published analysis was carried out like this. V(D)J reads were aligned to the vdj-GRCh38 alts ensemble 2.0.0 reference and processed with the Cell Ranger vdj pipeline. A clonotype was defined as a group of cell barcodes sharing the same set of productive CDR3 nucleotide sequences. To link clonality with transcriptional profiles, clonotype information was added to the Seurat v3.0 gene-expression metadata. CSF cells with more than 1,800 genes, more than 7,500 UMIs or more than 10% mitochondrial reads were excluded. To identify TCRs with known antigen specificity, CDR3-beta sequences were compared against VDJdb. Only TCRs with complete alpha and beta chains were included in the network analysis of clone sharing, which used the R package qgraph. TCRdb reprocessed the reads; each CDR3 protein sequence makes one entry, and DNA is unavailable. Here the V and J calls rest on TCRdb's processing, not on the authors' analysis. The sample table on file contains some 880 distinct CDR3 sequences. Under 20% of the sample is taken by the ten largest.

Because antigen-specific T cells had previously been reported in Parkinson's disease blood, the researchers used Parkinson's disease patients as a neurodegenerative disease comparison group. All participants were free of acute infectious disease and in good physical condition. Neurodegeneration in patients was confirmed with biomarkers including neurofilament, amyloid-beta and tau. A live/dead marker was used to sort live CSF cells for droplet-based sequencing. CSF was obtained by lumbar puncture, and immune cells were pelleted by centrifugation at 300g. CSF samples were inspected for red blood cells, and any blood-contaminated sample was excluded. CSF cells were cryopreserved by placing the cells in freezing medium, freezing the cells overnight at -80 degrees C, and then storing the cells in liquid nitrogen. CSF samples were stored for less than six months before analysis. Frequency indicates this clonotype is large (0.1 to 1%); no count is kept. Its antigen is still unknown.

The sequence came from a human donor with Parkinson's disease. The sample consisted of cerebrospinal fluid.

The CDR3 reads as follows: CASSLSGAFNEQFF. Here the chain combines TRBV7-9 and TRBJ2-1. Including cysteine and phenylalanine, the CDR3 has 14 amino acids. No DNA is recorded. The germline V gene encodes CDR1 SEHNR and CDR2 FQNEAQ (reference sequence).